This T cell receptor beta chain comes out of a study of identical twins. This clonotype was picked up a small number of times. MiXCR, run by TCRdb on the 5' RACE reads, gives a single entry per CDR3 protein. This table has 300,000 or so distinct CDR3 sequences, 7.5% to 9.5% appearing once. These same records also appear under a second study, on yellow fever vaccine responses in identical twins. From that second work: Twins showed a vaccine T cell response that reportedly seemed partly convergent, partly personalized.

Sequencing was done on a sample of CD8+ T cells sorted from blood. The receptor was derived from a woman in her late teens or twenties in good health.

The CDR3 DNA sequence: TGTGCCAGCAGCCAAGATAAGACAGGGGGATTAGACGGCTACACCTTC. Its protein is CASSQDKTGGLDGYTF. The chain joins TRBV3-1 to TRBJ1-2; the match to TRBD1 covers 9 bases. After removal of 0 bases from V and 8 bases from J, the junction contained 10 bases not matched to a gene. This CDR3 has 16 residues. Germline V gene lookup returns CDR1 LGHDT and CDR2 YNNKEL (reference sequence).